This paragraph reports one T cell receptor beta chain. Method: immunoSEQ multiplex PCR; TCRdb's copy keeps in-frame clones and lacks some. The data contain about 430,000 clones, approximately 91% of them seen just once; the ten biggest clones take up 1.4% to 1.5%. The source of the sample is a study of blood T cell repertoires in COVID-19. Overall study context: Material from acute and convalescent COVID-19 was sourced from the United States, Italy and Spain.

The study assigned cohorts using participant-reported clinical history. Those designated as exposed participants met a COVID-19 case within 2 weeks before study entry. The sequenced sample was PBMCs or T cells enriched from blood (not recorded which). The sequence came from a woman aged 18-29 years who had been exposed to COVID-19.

The CDR3 DNA follows: TGTGCCAGCAGACCAGACCCGGGACAGGGAAGGTACAATGAGCAGTTCTTC. It yields the protein CASRPDPGQGRYNEQFF. This chain joins TRBV7-7 and TRBJ2-1; 9 bases are shared with TRBD1. The germline gives CDR1 SSHAT, CDR2 FNYEAQ (reference sequence). This CDR3 has 17 residues. V shed 6 bases, J shed 4 bases, and the junction held 13 bases outside the gene matches.